These 32 T cell receptor beta chains came from one sample sequenced in a study of siplizumab effects on memory and regulatory T cells. The assay was immunoSEQ multiplex PCR, and TCRdb's table has in-frame clones only and misses some. The table includes tens of thousands of clones, just over 90% detected once. Sequenced input: CD8+ T cells sorted from blood. The receptors come from a human donor in good health.

The rearrangement joins TRBV11-2 to TRBJ1-1; D remains unclear. Germline V gene lookup returns CDR1 SGHAT and CDR2 FQNNGV. Trimming removed 0 bases from V and 2 bases from J, with 4 bases in between. This CDR3 has 13 residues. The CDR3 coding sequence is TGTGCCAGCAGCTTAGAGGCAAACACTGAAGCTTTCTTT. Its translation: CASSLEANTEAFF.

The CDR3 DNA follows: TGTGCCAGCAGCTGGACTAGCGAATTCACAGATACGCAGTATTTT. It yields the protein CASSWTSEFTDTQYF. The chain links TRBV11-3 to TRBJ2-3; 9 bases map to TRBD2. In germline, CDR1 is SGHNT, CDR2 YENEEA. The ends lost 4 bases at V and 2 bases at J; junction bases unmatched: 4. The CDR3 length is 15 residues.

The chain uses TRBV30 and TRBJ1-6; 9 nucleotides align to TRBD1. The V gene end was trimmed by 2 bases and the J gene end by 10 bases; junction bases not matched to a gene: 9. In germline, CDR1 is GTSNPN, CDR2 SVGIG (reference sequence). This CDR3 spans 15 amino acids. The CDR3 region has the DNA TGTGCCTGGAGTAAGGGACAGGGAGGCTACTCACCCCTCCACTTT. Translated: CAWSKGQGGYSPLHF.

This sequence joins TRBV9 and TRBJ2-5; the match to TRBD1 covers 8 bases. J gave up 2 bases and V 3 bases, and 9 bases lay outside the gene matches. Germline V gives CDR1 SGDLS, CDR2 YYNGEE. There are 16 residues in the CDR3. CDR3 loop: CASSAPRTGLQETQYF. Here the CDR3 DNA reads TGTGCCAGCAGCGCCCCCCGGACAGGGCTTCAAGAGACCCAGTACTTC.

The chain recombines TRBV4-1 with TRBJ2-3; 7 nucleotides match TRBD2. Looked up from germline, CDR1 is MGHRA and CDR2 is YSYEKL. V was pared by 3 bases and J by 0 bases, with 0 bases of the junction left unmatched. The CDR3 runs to 14 residues. The CDR3 DNA is TGCGCCAGCAGCCATAGCGGGAGCACAGATACGCAGTATTTT. This encodes CASSHSGSTDTQYF.

CDR3 sequence (DNA): TGCGCCAGCAGTCAGACAGGGGGCTTTAATGGCTACACCTTC. It translates to CASSQTGGFNGYTF. The rearrangement joins TRBV4-1 to TRBJ1-2; TRBD1 matches at 10 bases. CDR3 length: 14 residues. V lost 6 bases and J lost 6; bases outside the gene matches: 7. CDR1 MGHRA and CDR2 YSYEKL come from the germline V gene.

J is TRBJ2-2 and V is TRBV5-1, with D unclear. V gave up 7 bases and J gave up 0 bases, with 16 bases separating them. From germline, CDR1 is SGHRS and CDR2 YFSETQ. This CDR3 contains 16 residues. The CDR3 nucleotides are TGCGCCAGCTGTGAGACCCTGGCCGCGAACACCGGGGAGCTGTTTTTT. As protein: CASCETLAANTGELFF.

The chain uses TRBV7-7 and TRBJ1-1; D remains ambiguous. V lost 10 bases to trimming and J lost 0 bases, with 9 bases between them. This CDR3 spans 12 amino acids. The germline gives CDR1 SSHAT, CDR2 FNYEAQ (reference sequence). Here the CDR3 DNA reads TGTGCCATCCACCCAATGAACACTGAAGCTTTCTTT. It translates to CAIHPMNTEAFF.

In its sample, this clone was seen once. The V gene is TRBV6-4, the J gene TRBJ2-1; the D is unclear. V shed 0 bases and J shed 7 bases, with 10 bases lying between them. There are 14 residues in the CDR3. CDR1 and CDR2 from the germline V gene are MRHNA and SNTAGT. The CDR3 region has the DNA TGTGCCAGCAGTGACTCGACCCTACGGAATGAGCAGTTCTTC. This codes for CASSDSTLRNEQFF.

This clone was picked up one time. This chain uses TRBV6-6 with TRBJ2-3; D remains ambiguous. CDR3 length: 13 residues. CDR1 MNHNY and CDR2 SVGAGI come from the germline V gene (reference sequence). V lost 4 bases and J lost 6, with 11 bases in between. Here the CDR3 reads CASSFNPVDTQYF. The CDR3 coding sequence is TGTGCCAGCAGTTTCAATCCGGTGGATACGCAGTATTTT.

The chain couples TRBV10-3 to TRBJ1-2; D is uncertain. Trimming pared 0 bases from V and 1 base from J, leaving 6 bases between. The germline CDR1 and CDR2 sequences are ENHRY and SYGVKD. The CDR3 spans 14 residues. The CDR3 loop is CAISESENNYGYTF. The CDR3 DNA is TGTGCCATCAGTGAGTCTGAGAATAACTATGGCTACACCTTC.

The genes are TRBV11-2 and TRBJ2-2; 10 bases map to TRBD2. The germline gives CDR1 SGHAT, CDR2 FQNNGV. The CDR3 length is 19 residues. Trimming at V came to 0 bases and at J to 0 bases, leaving 7 bases not matched to a gene. DNA for the CDR3: TGTGCCAGCAGCTTAGATCAAGCGGGGGGGCCCCCGAACACCGGGGAGCTGTTTTTT. It specifies CASSLDQAGGPPNTGELFF.

The genes are TRBV13 and TRBJ2-1; TRBD2 aligns across 10 bases. Per germline, CDR1 PRHDT and CDR2 FYEKMQ (reference sequence). Unmatched junction bases numbered 12, after V lost 5 bases and J lost 8 bases. This CDR3 is 16 amino acids long. CDR3 DNA sequence: TGTGCCAGCAGCACACGCTTAGCGGGGGGCGGGGATGAGCAGTTCTTC. It translates to CASSTRLAGGGDEQFF.

A remark on this clone: The sample has other DNA sequences that encode this CDR3 too. The CDR3 coding sequence is TGTGCCAGCAGTAGCTACGAGCAGTACTTC. This codes for CASSSYEQYF. The gene calls are TRBV25-1 and TRBJ2-7; D is ambiguous. Between the trimmed V and J ends, which lost 5 bases and 3 bases, there was a span of 2 bases. Germline values: CDR1 MGHDK, CDR2 SYGVNS. This CDR3 spans 10 amino acids.

This chain uses TRBV19 with TRBJ1-5; TRBD1 matches 8 bases. After removal of 7 bases from V and 5 bases from J, the junction contained 4 bases not matched to a gene. The CDR3 spans 13 residues. The germline gives CDR1 LNHDA, CDR2 SQIVND (reference sequence). The CDR3 here is CASTGQGDQPQHF. The CDR3 DNA is TGTGCCAGTACCGGACAGGGTGATCAGCCCCAGCATTTT.

The V gene is TRBV15, the J gene TRBJ2-7; 9 bases are shared with TRBD1. The CDR3 is made up of 15 amino acids. J was trimmed by 6 bases and V by 1 base; bases with no gene match: 7. The V gene's germline CDR1 is LNHNV and CDR2 YYDKDF (reference sequence). This chain's CDR3 is CATSRGDREVSEQYF. CDR3 nucleotide sequence: TGTGCCACCAGCAGAGGGGACAGGGAAGTTTCCGAGCAGTACTTC.

The chain uses TRBV14 and TRBJ2-7, with 10 bases aligning to TRBD2. This CDR3 spans 16 amino acids. From germline, CDR1 is SGHDN and CDR2 FVKESK. V was clipped by 1 base and J by 2 bases; unmatched bases: 5. CDR3 nucleotide sequence: TGTGCCAGCAGCCAAGTAGCGGGGGGTCGGACCTACGAGCAGTACTTC. Amino acid sequence: CASSQVAGGRTYEQYF.

This chain uses TRBV28 with TRBJ1-2; D gene unclear. Germline V CDR1 and CDR2: MDHEN, SYDVKM. CDR3 length equals 12 residues. The V and J ends lost 6 bases and 4 bases respectively, with 9 bases between them. This chain's CDR3 is CASSAASYGYTF. The CDR3 DNA is TGTGCCAGCAGCGCTGCCAGCTATGGCTACACCTTC.

The genes are TRBV5-4 and TRBJ2-5, with 7 bases lining up with TRBD1. This CDR3 has 14 residues. V lost 3 bases and J lost 7; bases outside the gene matches: 9. Per germline, CDR1 SGHNT and CDR2 YYREEE (reference sequence). CDR3 bases: TGTGCCAGCAGCTCAGGACAGGATCAGTGGACCCAGTACTTC. Its translation: CASSSGQDQWTQYF.

The V and J genes are TRBV21-1 and TRBJ1-4; the table assigns TRBD1, which was not confirmed against the DNA. TRBV21-1 represents a pseudogene. The CDR3 consists of 20 residues. This chain's CDR3 is CASSKEGGQGQVTTNEKLFF. CDR3 DNA sequence: TGTGCCAGCAGCAAAGAGGGAGGACAGGGCCAGGTGACAACTAATGAAAAACTGTTTTTT.

The chain is built from TRBV19 and TRBJ1-2; 7 bases are shared with TRBD1. The CDR3 spans 14 residues. V gave up 3 bases and J gave up 2 bases; unmatched junction bases: 3. Germline CDR1 reads LNHDA; CDR2 reads SQIVND (reference sequence). The CDR3 protein is CASSIPGGNYGYTF. The CDR3 DNA reads as TGTGCCAGTAGTATCCCAGGGGGAAACTATGGCTACACCTTC.

V and J are TRBV9 and TRBJ1-1; D remains unclear. Germline CDR1 SGDLS, CDR2 YYNGEE. This CDR3 comprises 15 residues. Between the trimmed V and J ends, which lost 4 bases and 5 bases, there was a span of 18 bases. CDR3: CASSPPGGERTEAFF. The DNA for the CDR3 is TGTGCCAGCAGCCCACCGGGTGGGGAAAGAACTGAAGCTTTCTTT.

The rearrangement joins TRBV9 to TRBJ1-6, with D uncertain. This CDR3 contains 13 residues. Germline CDR1 and CDR2: SGDLS and YYNGEE. V was cut by 6 bases and J by 11 bases, with 15 bases left in between. The CDR3 DNA reads as TGTGCCAGCACCCTTGGGGTAGGGACACCCCTCCACTTT. Translated: CASTLGVGTPLHF.

The chain carries TRBV14 and TRBJ2-3; 10 bases match TRBD1. J was trimmed by 4 bases and V by 1 base; bases with no gene match: 11. The CDR3 is 18 residues long. Germline V gene sequence: CDR1 SGHDN, CDR2 FVKESK. CDR3 residues: CASSQAETGGGWADTQYF. CDR3 bases: TGTGCCAGCAGCCAAGCAGAGACAGGGGGCGGTTGGGCAGATACGCAGTATTTT.

The chain recombines TRBV4-1 with TRBJ2-3, with a tentative D call TRBD2 (5 bases). V was pared by 1 base and J by 1 base, with 6 bases between. Germline V lookup: CDR1 MGHRA, CDR2 YSYEKL. The CDR3 totals 14 residues. The chain's CDR3 is CASSQVRGTDTQYF. The CDR3, as DNA: TGCGCCAGCAGCCAAGTGCGGGGCACAGATACGCAGTATTTT.

The gene calls are TRBV19 and TRBJ1-1; D remains unclear. Germline V gene data show CDR1 as LNHDA and CDR2 as SQIVND (reference sequence). The CDR3 sequence is 15 residues long. Trimming removed 3 bases from V and 1 base from J, with 12 bases in between. The CDR3 here is CASSIWREQNTEAFF. CDR3 nucleotide sequence: TGTGCCAGTAGTATTTGGAGGGAACAGAACACTGAAGCTTTCTTT.

The chain combines TRBV7-8 with TRBJ2-3, with TRBD2 identical over 10 bases. The CDR3 loop spans 15 amino acids. Germline V lookup: CDR1 SGHVS, CDR2 FQNEAQ. V was clipped by 6 bases and J by 0 bases; unmatched bases: 3. The CDR3, as DNA: TGTGCCAGCAGAAAGGGACTAGCGAGCACAGATACGCAGTATTTT. Translation: CASRKGLASTDTQYF.

V usage is TRBV11-2 and J usage is TRBJ2-5; the match to TRBD1 covers 9 bases. The CDR3 contains 15 residues. V dropped 1 base and J dropped 5; count of bases not matched to a gene: 5. The germline gives CDR1 SGHAT, CDR2 FQNNGV. The CDR3 sequence is CASSLGTGVEETQYF. CDR3 nucleotide sequence: TGTGCCAGCAGCTTAGGGACAGGGGTAGAGGAGACCCAGTACTTC.

This chain links TRBV30 with TRBJ2-1, with unresolved D. Germline V CDR1 and CDR2: GTSNPN, SVGIG (reference sequence). This CDR3 is 13 amino acids long. The V gene lost 0 bases and the J gene lost 5 bases, with 8 bases spanning the gap. The CDR3 coding sequence is TGTGCCTGGAGTGTAGCAGGCCACAATGAGCAGTTCTTC. The encoded protein is CAWSVAGHNEQFF.

This chain joins TRBV4-2 and TRBJ2-3; TRBD2 is a possible D gene (6 bases). Deletions cut 1 base from V and 1 base from J, with 12 bases between. There are 16 residues in the CDR3. The V gene's germline CDR1 is LGHNA and CDR2 YNFKEQ. This chain's CDR3 is CASSQVAGGGTDTQYF. The DNA for the CDR3 is TGTGCCAGCAGCCAAGTCGCGGGCGGGGGCACAGATACGCAGTATTTT.

The chain combines TRBV5-6 with TRBJ2-1; D unresolved. V was pared by 0 bases and J by 0 bases, with 4 bases between. Germline CDR1 reads SGHDT; CDR2 reads YYEEEE. The CDR3 is 14 residues long. The CDR3 reads CASSLASSYNEQFF. CDR3 DNA sequence: TGTGCCAGCAGCTTGGCGAGCTCCTACAATGAGCAGTTCTTC.

This clone was seen only once. The rearrangement joins TRBV19 to TRBJ2-1, with 8 bases lining up with TRBD2. CDR1 LNHDA and CDR2 SQIVND come from the germline V gene (reference sequence). The CDR3 contains 15 residues. V was clipped by 3 bases and J by 6 bases; unmatched bases: 7. CDR3 sequence reads: CASSMTGGAVNEQFF. The DNA of the CDR3 is TGTGCCAGTAGTATGACGGGGGGGGCAGTCAATGAGCAGTTCTTC.